Listed below are T cell receptor beta chains from one sample, sequenced in a study of T cell responses to AZD1222 COVID-19 vaccine. The table came from immunoSEQ multiplex PCR; TCRdb's copy has only in-frame clones and leaves some out. This table holds roughly 65,000 clones, approximately 82% found once. The material sequenced was peripheral blood, taken 28 days after the second AZD1222 dose. These receptors were taken from an adult who received the AZD1222 COVID-19 vaccine. Each CDR3 is given with its conserved first and last residue. D genes are given only for firm matches. Not every row has a clone size; where given, it reads once, few, many or a size class.

abundance: NA
d_gene: NA
v_gene: TRBV2
j_gene: TRBJ1-2
CDR3nt: TGTGCCAGCAGTGACCTACGGGGCTACACCTTC
CDR3aa: CASSDLRGYTF

abundance: NA
d_gene: TRBD1
v_gene: TRBV7-9
j_gene: TRBJ1-2
CDR3nt: TGTGCCAGCAGCTTAGACGGGACAGGCGGGGGCTACACCTTC
CDR3aa: CASSLDGTGGGYTF

abundance: NA
d_gene: TRBD1
v_gene: TRBV2
j_gene: TRBJ1-1
CDR3nt: TGTGCCAATTCGGGACAGGCTAGCACTGAAGCTTTCTTT
CDR3aa: CANSGQASTEAFF

abundance: NA
d_gene: NA
v_gene: TRBV7-8
j_gene: TRBJ1-2
CDR3nt: TGTGCCAGCAGCTACGGGGTCGGGGGCTACACCTTC
CDR3aa: CASSYGVGGYTF

abundance: NA
d_gene: NA
v_gene: TRBV19
j_gene: TRBJ1-1
CDR3nt: TGTGCCAGTAACTTGGTTAGCATGAACACTGAAGCTTTCTTT
CDR3aa: CASNLVSMNTEAFF

abundance: once
d_gene: TRBD2
v_gene: TRBV10-3
j_gene: TRBJ2-1
CDR3nt: TGTGCCATCAGTGTTCCGACTAGCGGGAAGATCGCCTACAATGAGCAGTTCTTC
CDR3aa: CAISVPTSGKIAYNEQFF

abundance: many
d_gene: NA
v_gene: TRBV28
j_gene: TRBJ1-2
CDR3nt: TGTGCCAGCAGTTGGAAGGGGGGCTACACCTTC
CDR3aa: CASSWKGGYTF

abundance: few
d_gene: NA
v_gene: TRBV10-2
j_gene: TRBJ1-3
CDR3nt: TGCGCCACCTGCGAGTATGTAGACGGAGACTCTGGAAACACCATATATTTT
CDR3aa: CATCEYVDGDSGNTIYF

abundance: few
d_gene: TRBD1
v_gene: TRBV11-2
j_gene: TRBJ2-7
CDR3nt: TGTGCCAGCACCAATAACAGGGGGCAAAATCGGAACGAGCAGTACTTC
CDR3aa: CASTNNRGQNRNEQYF

abundance: NA
d_gene: TRBD1
v_gene: TRBV30
j_gene: TRBJ1-1
CDR3nt: TGTGCCTGGGGAGGGACAGGCCTGAACACTGAAGCTTTCTTT
CDR3aa: CAWGGTGLNTEAFF

abundance: NA
d_gene: NA
v_gene: TRBV13
j_gene: TRBJ2-1
CDR3nt: TGTGCCAGCAATTGGGGTAACCATGAGCAGTTCTTC
CDR3aa: CASNWGNHEQFF

abundance: few
d_gene: TRBD1
v_gene: TRBV5-1
j_gene: TRBJ1-5
CDR3nt: TGCGCCAGCAGCCCGGGACAGGGGGGAGATCAGCCCCAGCATTTT
CDR3aa: CASSPGQGGDQPQHF

abundance: NA
d_gene: NA
v_gene: TRBV3-1/TRBV3-2
j_gene: TRBJ2-2
CDR3nt: TGTGCCAGCAGCCAGGGACTCTCAGGGGAGCTGTTTTTT
CDR3aa: CASSQGLSGELFF

abundance: NA
d_gene: NA
v_gene: TRBV7-2
j_gene: TRBJ2-3
CDR3nt: TGTGCCAGCGGCCGAATGGGAGATACGCAGTATTTT
CDR3aa: CASGRMGDTQYF

abundance: NA
d_gene: TRBD1
v_gene: TRBV7-2
j_gene: TRBJ1-1
CDR3nt: TGTGCCAGCAGCGGTACAGGGGGCTCTGAAGCTTTCTTT
CDR3aa: CASSGTGGSEAFF

abundance: NA
d_gene: NA
v_gene: TRBV9
j_gene: TRBJ1-5
CDR3nt: TGTGCCAGCAGCGTAGGCTTCCGGGGGTCTCAGCCCCAGCATTTT
CDR3aa: CASSVGFRGSQPQHF

abundance: once
d_gene: TRBD1
v_gene: TRBV7-9
j_gene: TRBJ1-2
CDR3nt: TGTGCCAGCAGCCAGGGGGCTAACTATGGCTACACCTTC
CDR3aa: CASSQGANYGYTF

abundance: NA
d_gene: NA
v_gene: TRBV27
j_gene: TRBJ1-2
CDR3nt: TGTGCCAGCAGTTTAAAAGCGGACTATGGCTACACCTTC
CDR3aa: CASSLKADYGYTF

abundance: NA
d_gene: NA
v_gene: TRBV25-1
j_gene: TRBJ2-5
CDR3nt: TGTGCCAGCACCCCGAAGGGGGACCCAAGGATGACCCAGTACTTC
CDR3aa: CASTPKGDPRMTQYF

abundance: NA
d_gene: TRBD2
v_gene: TRBV5-4
j_gene: TRBJ2-3
CDR3nt: TGTGCCAGCAGCTTGGAGGCTAGCGGGGGGGGAAGCACAGATACGCAGTATTTT
CDR3aa: CASSLEASGGGSTDTQYF

abundance: NA
d_gene: TRBD2
v_gene: TRBV7-9
j_gene: TRBJ2-5
CDR3nt: TGTGCCAGCAGCTTATGGGGCTGGGGTGAGCGGGGGAACCAAGAGACCCAGTACTTC
CDR3aa: CASSLWGWGERGNQETQYF

abundance: NA
d_gene: NA
v_gene: TRBV11-3
j_gene: TRBJ1-1
CDR3nt: TGTGCCAGCAGCCTAGCGGTGGTGAACACTGAAGCTTTCTTT
CDR3aa: CASSLAVVNTEAFF

abundance: NA
d_gene: NA
v_gene: TRBV6-5
j_gene: TRBJ1-1
CDR3nt: TGTGCCAGCAGCGCCGGCAGGGAGGCTTTCTTT
CDR3aa: CASSAGREAFF

abundance: NA
d_gene: NA
v_gene: TRBV7-9
j_gene: TRBJ1-5
CDR3nt: TGTGCCAGCAGCTTAGTTGGGGGGCTCGGTCAGCCCCAGCATTTT
CDR3aa: CASSLVGGLGQPQHF

abundance: NA
d_gene: NA
v_gene: TRBV10-3
j_gene: TRBJ1-1
CDR3nt: TGTGCCATCAGTGAGGATCAGCCCCCATTAAACACTGAAGCTTTCTTT
CDR3aa: CAISEDQPPLNTEAFF

abundance: NA
d_gene: NA
v_gene: TRBV6-5
j_gene: TRBJ2-7
CDR3nt: TGTGCCAGCAGTTCCCGGGTCCCCTACGAGCAGTACTTC
CDR3aa: CASSSRVPYEQYF

abundance: NA
d_gene: TRBD2
v_gene: TRBV7-8
j_gene: TRBJ2-5
CDR3nt: TGTGCCAGCAGCCCTATAGCGGGGGGGCAGGAGACCCAGTACTTC
CDR3aa: CASSPIAGGQETQYF